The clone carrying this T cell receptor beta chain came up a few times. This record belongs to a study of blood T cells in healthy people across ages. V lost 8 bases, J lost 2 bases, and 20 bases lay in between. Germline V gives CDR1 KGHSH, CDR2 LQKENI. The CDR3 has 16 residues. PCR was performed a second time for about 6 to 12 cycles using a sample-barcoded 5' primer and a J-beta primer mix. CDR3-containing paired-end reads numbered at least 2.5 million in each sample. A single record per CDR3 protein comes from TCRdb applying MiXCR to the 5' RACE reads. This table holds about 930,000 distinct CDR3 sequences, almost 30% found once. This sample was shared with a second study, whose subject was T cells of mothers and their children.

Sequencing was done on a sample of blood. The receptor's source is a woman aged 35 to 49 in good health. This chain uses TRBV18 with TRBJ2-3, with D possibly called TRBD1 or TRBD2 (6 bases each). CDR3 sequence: CASQGGTQGITDTQYF. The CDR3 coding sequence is TGTGCCAGCCAAGGGGGGACTCAGGGGATCACAGATACGCAGTATTTT.